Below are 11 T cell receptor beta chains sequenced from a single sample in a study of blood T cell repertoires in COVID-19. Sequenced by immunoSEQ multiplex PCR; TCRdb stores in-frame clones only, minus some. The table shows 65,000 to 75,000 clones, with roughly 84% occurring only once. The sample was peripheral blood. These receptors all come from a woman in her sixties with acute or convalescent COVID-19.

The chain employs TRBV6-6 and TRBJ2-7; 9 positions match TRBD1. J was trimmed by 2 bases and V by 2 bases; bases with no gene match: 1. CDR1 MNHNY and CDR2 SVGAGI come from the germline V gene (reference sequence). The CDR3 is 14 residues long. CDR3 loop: CASSYGDRAYEQYF. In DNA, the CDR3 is TGTGCCAGCAGTTACGGGGACAGGGCCTACGAGCAGTACTTC.

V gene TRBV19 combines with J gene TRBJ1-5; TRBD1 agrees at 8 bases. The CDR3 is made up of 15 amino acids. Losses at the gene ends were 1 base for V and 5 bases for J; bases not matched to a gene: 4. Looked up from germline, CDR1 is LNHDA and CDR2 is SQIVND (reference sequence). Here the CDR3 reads CASSIGQGYYQPQHF. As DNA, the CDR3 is TGTGCCAGTAGTATAGGACAGGGGTATTATCAGCCCCAGCATTTT.

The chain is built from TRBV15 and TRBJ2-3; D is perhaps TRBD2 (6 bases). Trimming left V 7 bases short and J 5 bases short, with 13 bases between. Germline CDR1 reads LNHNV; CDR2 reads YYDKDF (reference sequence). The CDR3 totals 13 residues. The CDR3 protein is CATKTGDGDTQYF. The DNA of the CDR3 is TGTGCCACCAAAACGGGGGACGGAGATACGCAGTATTTT. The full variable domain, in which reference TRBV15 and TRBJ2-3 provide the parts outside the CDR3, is DAMVIQNPRYQVTQFGKPVTLSCSQTLNHNVMYWYQQKSSQAPKLLFHYYDKDFNNEADTPDNFQSRRPNTSFCFLDIRSPGLGDTAMYLCATKTGDGDTQYFGPGTRLTVL.

CDR3 DNA: TGTGCCAGTAGTGTGACAGGGAATCAGCCCCAGCATTTT. Protein product: CASSVTGNQPQHF. The rearrangement joins TRBV19 to TRBJ1-5, with 7 bases matching TRBD1. The CDR3 covers 13 residues. Germline V gene data show CDR1 as LNHDA and CDR2 as SQIVND (reference sequence). The J segment lost 4 bases and the V segment lost 5 bases, leaving 2 bases of the junction unmatched. The variable domain in full, with the rest retrieved from reference TRBV19 and TRBJ1-5, is DGGITQSPKYLFRKEGQNVTLSCEQNLNHDAMYWYRQDPGQGLRLIYYSQIVNDFQKGDIAEGYSVSREKKESFPLTVTSAQKNPTAFYLCASSVTGNQPQHFGDGTRLSIL.

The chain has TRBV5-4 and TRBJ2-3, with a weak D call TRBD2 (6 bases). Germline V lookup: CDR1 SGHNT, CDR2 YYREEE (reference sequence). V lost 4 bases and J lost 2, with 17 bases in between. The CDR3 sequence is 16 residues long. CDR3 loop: CASSREADEYTDTQYF. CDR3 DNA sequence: TGTGCCAGCAGCAGGGAGGCTGACGAGTACACAGATACGCAGTATTTT.

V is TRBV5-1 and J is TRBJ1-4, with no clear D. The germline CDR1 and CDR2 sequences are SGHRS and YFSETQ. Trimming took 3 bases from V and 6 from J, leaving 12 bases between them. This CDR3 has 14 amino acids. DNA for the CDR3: TGCGCCAGCAGCTCGCGTGGGGAGGATGAAAAACTGTTTTTT. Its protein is CASSSRGEDEKLFF.

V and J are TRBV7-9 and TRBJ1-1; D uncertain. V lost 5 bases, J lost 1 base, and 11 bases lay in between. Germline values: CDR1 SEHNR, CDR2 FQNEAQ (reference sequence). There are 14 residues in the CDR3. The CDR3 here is CASSLPQRNTEAFF. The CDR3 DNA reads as TGTGCCAGCAGCCTACCACAGAGGAACACTGAAGCTTTCTTT.

The CDR3 DNA reads as TGTGCCATCAGACCCAGGGAGGGGACAGGGGGAACCGGGGAGCTGTTTTTT. It codes for CAIRPREGTGGTGELFF. This chain links TRBV10-3 with TRBJ2-2; the match to TRBD1 covers 11 bases. CDR3 length: 17 amino acids. Germline V gene lookup returns CDR1 ENHRY and CDR2 SYGVKD. The junction had 11 bases not matched to a gene; V was cut back by 6 bases and J by 5 bases.

CDR3 bases: TGCGCCAGCAGCTTGGAACATCTGAACACTGAAGCTTTCTTT. Encoded protein: CASSLEHLNTEAFF. V and J are TRBV5-1 and TRBJ1-1; D not certain. V lost 0 bases, J lost 0 bases, and 6 bases lay in between. There are 14 residues in the CDR3. From germline, CDR1 is SGHRS and CDR2 YFSETQ.

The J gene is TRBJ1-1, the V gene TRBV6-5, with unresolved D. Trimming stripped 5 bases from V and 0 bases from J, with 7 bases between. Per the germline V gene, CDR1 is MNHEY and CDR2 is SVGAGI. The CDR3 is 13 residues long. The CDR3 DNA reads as TGTGCCAGCAGTACCGAGATGAACACTGAAGCTTTCTTT. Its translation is CASSTEMNTEAFF.

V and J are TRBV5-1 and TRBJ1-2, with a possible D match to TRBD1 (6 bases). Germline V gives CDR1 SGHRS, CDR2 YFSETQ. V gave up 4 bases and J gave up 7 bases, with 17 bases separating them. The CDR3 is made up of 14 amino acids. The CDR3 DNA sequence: TGCGCCAGCAGCCTGGACAGATTCGGTGGTGGCTACACCTTC. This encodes CASSLDRFGGGYTF. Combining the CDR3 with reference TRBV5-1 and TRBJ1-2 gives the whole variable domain KAGVTQTPRYLIKTRGQQVTLSCSPISGHRSVSWYQQTPGQGLQFLFEYFSETQRNKGNFPGRFSGRQFSNSRSEMNVSTLELGDSALYLCASSLDRFGGGYTFGSGTRLTVV.